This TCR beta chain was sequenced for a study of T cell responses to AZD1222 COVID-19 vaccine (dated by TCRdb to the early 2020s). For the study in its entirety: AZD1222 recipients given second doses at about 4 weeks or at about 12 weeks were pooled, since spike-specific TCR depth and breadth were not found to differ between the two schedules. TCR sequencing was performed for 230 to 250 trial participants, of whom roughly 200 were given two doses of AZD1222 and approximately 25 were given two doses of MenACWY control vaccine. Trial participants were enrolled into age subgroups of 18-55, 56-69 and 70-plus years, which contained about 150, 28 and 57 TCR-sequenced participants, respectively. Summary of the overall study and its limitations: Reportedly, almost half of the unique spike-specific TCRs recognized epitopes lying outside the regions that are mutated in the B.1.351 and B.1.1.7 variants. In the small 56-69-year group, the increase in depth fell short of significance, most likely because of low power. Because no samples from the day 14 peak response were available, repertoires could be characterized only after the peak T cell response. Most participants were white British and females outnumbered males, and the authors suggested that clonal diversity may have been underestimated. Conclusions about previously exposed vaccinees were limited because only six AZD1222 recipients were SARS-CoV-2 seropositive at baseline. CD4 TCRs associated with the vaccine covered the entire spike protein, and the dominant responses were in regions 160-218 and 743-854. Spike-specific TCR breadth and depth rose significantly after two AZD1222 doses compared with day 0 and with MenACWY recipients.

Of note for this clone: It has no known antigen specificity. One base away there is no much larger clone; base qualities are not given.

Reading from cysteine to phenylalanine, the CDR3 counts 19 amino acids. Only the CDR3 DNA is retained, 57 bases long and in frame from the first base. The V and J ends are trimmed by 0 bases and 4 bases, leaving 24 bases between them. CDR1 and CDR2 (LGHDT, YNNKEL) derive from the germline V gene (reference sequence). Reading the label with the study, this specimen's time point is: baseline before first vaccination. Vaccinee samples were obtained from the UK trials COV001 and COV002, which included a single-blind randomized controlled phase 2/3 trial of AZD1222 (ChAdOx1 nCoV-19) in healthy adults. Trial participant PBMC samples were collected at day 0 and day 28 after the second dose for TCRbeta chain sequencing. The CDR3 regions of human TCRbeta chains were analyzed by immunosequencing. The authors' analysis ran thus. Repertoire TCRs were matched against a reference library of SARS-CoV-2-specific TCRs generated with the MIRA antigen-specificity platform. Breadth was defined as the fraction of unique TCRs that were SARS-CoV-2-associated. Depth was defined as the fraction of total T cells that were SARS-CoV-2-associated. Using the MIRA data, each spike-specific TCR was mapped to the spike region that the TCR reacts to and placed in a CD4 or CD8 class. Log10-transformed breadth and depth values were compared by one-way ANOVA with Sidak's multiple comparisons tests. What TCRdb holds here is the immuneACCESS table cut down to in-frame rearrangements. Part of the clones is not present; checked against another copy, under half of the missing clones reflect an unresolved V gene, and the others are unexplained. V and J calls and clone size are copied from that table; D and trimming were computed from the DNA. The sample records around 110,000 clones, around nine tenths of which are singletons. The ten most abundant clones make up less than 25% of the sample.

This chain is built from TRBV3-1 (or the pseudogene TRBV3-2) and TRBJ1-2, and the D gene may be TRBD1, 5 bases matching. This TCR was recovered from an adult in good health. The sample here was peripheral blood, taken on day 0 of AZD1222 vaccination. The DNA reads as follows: TGTGCCAGCAGCCAAGAAGCAGTGATTGGACACGGACCCGCCTATGGCTACACCTTC. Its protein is CASSQEAVIGHGPAYGYTF.